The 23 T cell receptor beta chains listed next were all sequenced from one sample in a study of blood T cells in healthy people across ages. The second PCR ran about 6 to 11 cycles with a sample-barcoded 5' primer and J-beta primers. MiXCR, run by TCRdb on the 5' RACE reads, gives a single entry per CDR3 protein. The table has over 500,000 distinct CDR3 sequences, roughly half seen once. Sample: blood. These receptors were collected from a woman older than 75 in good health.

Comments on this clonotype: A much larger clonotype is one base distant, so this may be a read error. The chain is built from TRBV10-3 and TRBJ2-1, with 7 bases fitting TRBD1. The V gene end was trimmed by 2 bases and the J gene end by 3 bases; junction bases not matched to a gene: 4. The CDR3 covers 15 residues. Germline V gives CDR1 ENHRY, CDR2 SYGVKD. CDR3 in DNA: TGTGCCATCAGTGAGGCAGGGGGAGACTACAATGAGCAGTTCTTC. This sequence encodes CAISEAGGDYNEQFF.

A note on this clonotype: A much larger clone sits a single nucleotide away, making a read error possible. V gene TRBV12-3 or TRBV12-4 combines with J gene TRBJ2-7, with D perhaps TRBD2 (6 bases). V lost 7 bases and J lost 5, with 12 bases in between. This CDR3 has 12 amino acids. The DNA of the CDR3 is TGTGCCAGCAACCGAGCGGGTGACGAGCAGTACTTC. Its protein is CASNRAGDEQYF.

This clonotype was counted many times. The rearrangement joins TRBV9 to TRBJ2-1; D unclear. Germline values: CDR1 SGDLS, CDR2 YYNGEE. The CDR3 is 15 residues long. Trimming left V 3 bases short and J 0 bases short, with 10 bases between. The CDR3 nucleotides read TGTGCCAGCAGCGAGGGTCTGAGCTCCTACAATGAGCAGTTCTTC. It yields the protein CASSEGLSSYNEQFF.

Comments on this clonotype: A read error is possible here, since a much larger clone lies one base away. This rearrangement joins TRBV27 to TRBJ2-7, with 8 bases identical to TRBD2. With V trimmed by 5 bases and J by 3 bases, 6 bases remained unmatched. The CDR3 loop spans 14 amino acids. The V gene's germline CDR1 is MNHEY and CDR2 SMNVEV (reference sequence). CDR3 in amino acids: CASSVFRGGYEQYF. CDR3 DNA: TGTGCCAGCAGTGTATTTCGGGGGGGCTACGAGCAGTACTTC.

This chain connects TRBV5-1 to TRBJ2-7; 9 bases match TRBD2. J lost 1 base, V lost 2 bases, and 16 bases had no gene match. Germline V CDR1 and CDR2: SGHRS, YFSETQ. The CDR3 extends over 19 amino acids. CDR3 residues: CASSFFAQREVSPSYEQYF. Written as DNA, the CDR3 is TGCGCCAGCAGCTTTTTCGCCCAGCGGGAGGTCTCTCCATCCTACGAGCAGTACTTC.

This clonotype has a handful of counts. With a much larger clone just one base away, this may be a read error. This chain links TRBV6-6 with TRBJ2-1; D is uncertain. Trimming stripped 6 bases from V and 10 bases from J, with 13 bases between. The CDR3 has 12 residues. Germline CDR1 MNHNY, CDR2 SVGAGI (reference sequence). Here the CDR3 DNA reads TGTGCCAGCAGGTACCCTCAATCCGAGCAGTTCTTC. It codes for CASRYPQSEQFF.

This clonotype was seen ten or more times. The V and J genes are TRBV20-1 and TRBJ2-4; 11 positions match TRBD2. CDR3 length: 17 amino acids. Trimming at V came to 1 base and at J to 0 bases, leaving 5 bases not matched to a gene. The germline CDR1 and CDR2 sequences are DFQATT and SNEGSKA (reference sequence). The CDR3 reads CSARVSGGAGAKNIQYF. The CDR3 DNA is TGCAGTGCTAGAGTTAGCGGGGGGGCCGGAGCCAAAAACATTCAGTACTTC.

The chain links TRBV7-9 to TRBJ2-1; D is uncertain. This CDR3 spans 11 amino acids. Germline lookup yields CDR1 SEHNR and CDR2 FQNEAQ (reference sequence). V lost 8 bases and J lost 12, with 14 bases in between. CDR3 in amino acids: CASHGSRRQFF. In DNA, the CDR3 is TGTGCCAGCCACGGCTCGCGGCGGCAGTTCTTC. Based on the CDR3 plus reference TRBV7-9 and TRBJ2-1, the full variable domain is DTGVSQNPRHKITKRGQNVTFRCDPISEHNRLYWYRQTLGQGPEFLTYFQNEAQLEKSRLLSDRFSAERPKGSFSTLEIQRTEQGDSAMYLCASHGSRRQFFGPGTRLTVL.

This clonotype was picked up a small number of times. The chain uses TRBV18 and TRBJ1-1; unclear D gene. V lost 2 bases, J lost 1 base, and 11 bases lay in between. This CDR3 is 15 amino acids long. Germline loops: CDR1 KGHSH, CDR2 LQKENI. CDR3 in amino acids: CASSPVRVGNTEAFF. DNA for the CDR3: TGTGCCAGCTCACCAGTCCGGGTGGGGAACACTGAAGCTTTCTTT.

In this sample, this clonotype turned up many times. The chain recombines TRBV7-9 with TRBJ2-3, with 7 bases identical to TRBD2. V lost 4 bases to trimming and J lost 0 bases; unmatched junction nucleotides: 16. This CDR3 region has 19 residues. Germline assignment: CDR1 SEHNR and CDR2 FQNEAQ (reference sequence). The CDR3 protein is CASSSLRGASGISTDTQYF. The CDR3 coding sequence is TGTGCCAGCAGCTCCCTGAGAGGTGCTAGCGGAATAAGCACAGATACGCAGTATTTT.

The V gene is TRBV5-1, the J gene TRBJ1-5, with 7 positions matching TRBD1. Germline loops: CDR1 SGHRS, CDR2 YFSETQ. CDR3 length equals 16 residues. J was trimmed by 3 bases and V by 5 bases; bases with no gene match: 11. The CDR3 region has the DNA TGCGCCAGCAGAAAAGCGACCGACAGGGCCAATCAGCCCCAGCATTTT. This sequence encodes CASRKATDRANQPQHF.

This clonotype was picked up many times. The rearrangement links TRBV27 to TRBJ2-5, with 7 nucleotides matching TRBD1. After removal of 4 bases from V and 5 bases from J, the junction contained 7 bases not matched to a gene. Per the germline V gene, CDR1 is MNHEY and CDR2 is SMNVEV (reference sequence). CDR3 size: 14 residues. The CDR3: CASSSYRGWETQYF. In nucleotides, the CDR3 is TGTGCCAGCAGTTCGTACAGGGGTTGGGAGACCCAGTACTTC.

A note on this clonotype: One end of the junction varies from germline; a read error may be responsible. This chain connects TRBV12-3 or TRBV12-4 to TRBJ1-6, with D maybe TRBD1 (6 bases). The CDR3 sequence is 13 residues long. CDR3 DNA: TGTGCCAGCAGACCTGGACAGTTTTCACCCCCCCACTTT. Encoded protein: CASRPGQFSPPHF.

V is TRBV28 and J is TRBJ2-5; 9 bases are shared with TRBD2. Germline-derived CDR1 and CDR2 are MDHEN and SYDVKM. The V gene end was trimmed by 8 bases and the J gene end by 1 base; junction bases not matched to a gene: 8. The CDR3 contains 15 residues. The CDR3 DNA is TGTGCCAGCTGCGGTAGCGGGGGCTTCCAAGAGACCCAGTACTTC. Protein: CASCGSGGFQETQYF.

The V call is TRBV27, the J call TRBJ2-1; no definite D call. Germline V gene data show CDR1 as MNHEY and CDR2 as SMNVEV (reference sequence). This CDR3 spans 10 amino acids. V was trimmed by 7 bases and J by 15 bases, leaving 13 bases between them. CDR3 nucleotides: TGTGCCAGCAAGTCCGACCTGCTGTTCTTC. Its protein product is CASKSDLLFF.

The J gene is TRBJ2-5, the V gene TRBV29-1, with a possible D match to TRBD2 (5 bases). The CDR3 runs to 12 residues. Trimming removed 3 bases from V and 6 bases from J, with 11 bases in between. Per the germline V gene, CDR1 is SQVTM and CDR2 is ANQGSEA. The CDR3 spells CSVEKGGQTQYF. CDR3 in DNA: TGCAGCGTTGAGAAAGGAGGCCAGACCCAGTACTTC.

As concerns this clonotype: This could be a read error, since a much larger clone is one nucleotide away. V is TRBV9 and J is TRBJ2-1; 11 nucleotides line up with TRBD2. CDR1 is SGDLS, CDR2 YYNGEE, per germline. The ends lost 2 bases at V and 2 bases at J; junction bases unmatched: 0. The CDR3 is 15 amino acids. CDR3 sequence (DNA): TGTGCCAGCAGCGTGACTAGCGGGGCCTACAATGAGCAGTTCTTC. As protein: CASSVTSGAYNEQFF.

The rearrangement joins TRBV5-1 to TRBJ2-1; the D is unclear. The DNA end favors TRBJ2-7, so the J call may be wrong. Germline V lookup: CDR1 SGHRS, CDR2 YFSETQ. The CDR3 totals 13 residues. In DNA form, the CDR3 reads TGCGCCAGCAGCTTGAGCTCCTACAATGAGCAGTACTTC. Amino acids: CASSLSSYNEQYF.

The CDR3 DNA follows: TGTGCCAGCAGAATACTAGCGGGAGAAGATACGCAGTATTTT. It is translated as CASRILAGEDTQYF. The V and J genes are TRBV12-3 or TRBV12-4 and TRBJ2-3; 11 nucleotides agree with TRBD2. The CDR3 sequence is 14 residues long. J gave up 5 bases and V 6 bases, and 4 bases lay outside the gene matches.

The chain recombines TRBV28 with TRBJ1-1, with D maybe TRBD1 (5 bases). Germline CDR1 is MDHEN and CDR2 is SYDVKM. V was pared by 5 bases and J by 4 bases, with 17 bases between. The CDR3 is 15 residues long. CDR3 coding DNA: TGTGCCAGCAGTCTAGGGAGGGGTTTCCGCACTGAAGCTTTCTTT. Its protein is CASSLGRGFRTEAFF.

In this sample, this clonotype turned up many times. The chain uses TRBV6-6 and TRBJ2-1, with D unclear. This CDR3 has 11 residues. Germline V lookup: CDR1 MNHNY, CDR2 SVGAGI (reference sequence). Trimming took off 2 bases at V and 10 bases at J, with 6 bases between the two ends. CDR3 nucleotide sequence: TGTGCCAGCAGTTACGGGTCGGAGCAGTTCTTC. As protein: CASSYGSEQFF.

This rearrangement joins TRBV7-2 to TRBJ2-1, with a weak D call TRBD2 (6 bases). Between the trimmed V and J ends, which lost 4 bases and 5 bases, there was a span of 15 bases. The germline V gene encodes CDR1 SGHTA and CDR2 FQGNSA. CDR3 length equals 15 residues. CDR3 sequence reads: CASSSRGGANNEQFF. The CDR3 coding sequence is TGTGCCAGCAGCTCCCGCGGCGGGGCAAACAATGAGCAGTTCTTC.

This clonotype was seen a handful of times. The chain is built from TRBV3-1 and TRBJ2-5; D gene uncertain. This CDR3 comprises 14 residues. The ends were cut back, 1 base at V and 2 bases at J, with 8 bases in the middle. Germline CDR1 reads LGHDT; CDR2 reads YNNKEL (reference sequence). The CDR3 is CASSQVSRQETQYF. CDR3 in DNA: TGTGCCAGCAGCCAAGTAAGCCGGCAAGAGACCCAGTACTTC.